The entry below gives a single T cell receptor (beta chain) sequence along with its context. Its antigen remains unidentified. The entry originates in a study of siplizumab effects on memory and regulatory T cells. Here immunoSEQ multiplex PCR was the method, and the copy in TCRdb shows in-frame clones only, minus some. The sample includes some 87,000 clones, 75% to 90% of them seen just once. Trimming stripped 4 bases from V and 2 bases from J, with 10 bases between. CDR3 length equals 14 residues. Germline assignment: CDR1 MNHNS and CDR2 SASEGT. Whole-study findings and limits: It was never confirmed that proliferating Tregs from siplizumab cultures were suppressive. Siplizumab significantly decreased alloreactive sequences from unstimulated CD4+ memory cells. Assignment to unstimulated subsets succeeded for only a minor fraction of the alloreactive clones.

This chain uses TRBV6-1 with TRBJ2-3; D is possibly TRBD1 or TRBD2 (6 bases each). Sequencing was performed on CD4+ T cells sorted from blood. The TCR was taken from a human donor in good health. The CDR3 nucleotides read TGTGCCAGCAGTGTAGGGGGGCCCACAGATACGCAGTATTTT. Protein: CASSVGGPTDTQYF.